The T cell receptor beta chain under discussion was sequenced for a study of tissue T cells after allogeneic stem cell transplantation. Time point specified: mouse harvest day 14 after allogeneic transplant. Each mouse received 10^7 T-cell-depleted marrow cells plus 10^6 splenic CD5+ T cells by tail vein. Looked up from germline, CDR1 is SGHLS and CDR2 is HYDKME. The CDR3 totals 15 residues. Trimming took off 2 bases at V and 3 bases at J, with 13 bases between the two ends. This clone was observed a few times. Germline and genes here are mouse. The read halts 1 residue ahead of the CDR3 end, with the missing end drawn from the germline J gene. Method: immunoSEQ multiplex PCR; TCRdb's copy keeps in-frame clones and lacks some. The data show 7,500 to 8,500 clones, around 33% seen once.

The clonotype originates from a female BALB/c mouse given C57BL/6 T cells with graft-versus-host disease after an allogeneic hematopoietic cell transplant. Sequencing was performed on skin. The chain couples TRBV12-2 to TRBJ1-3; perhaps TRBD1 as D (6 bases). Partial CDR3 DNA: TGTGCCAGCTCTCCCCTCAGGGGATTTGGAAATACGCTCTAT. Protein product: CASSPLRGFGNTLY. The full CDR3 protein reads CASSPLRGFGNTLYF.